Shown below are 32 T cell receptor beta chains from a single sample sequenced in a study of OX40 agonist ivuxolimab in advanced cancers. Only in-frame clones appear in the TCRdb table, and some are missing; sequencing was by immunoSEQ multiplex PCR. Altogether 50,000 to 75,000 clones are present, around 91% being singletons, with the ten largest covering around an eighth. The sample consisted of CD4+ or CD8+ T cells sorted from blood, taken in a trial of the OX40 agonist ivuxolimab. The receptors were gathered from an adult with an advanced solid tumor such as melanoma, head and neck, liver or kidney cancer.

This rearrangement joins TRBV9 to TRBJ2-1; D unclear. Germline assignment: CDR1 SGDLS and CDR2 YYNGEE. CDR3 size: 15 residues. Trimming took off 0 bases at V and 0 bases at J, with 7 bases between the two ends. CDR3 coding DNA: TGTGCCAGCAGCGTAGCTGGGGTCTCCTACAATGAGCAGTTCTTC. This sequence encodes CASSVAGVSYNEQFF.

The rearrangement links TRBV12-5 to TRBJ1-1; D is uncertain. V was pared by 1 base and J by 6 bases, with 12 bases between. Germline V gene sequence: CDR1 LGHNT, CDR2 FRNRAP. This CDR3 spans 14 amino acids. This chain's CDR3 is CASGLGGGYSEAFF. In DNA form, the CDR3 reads TGTGCTAGTGGTTTGGGAGGAGGCTACTCTGAAGCTTTCTTT.

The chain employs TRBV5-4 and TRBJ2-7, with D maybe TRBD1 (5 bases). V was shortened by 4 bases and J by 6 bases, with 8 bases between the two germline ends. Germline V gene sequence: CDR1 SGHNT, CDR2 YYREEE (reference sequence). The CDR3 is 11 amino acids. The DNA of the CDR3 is TGTGCCAGCAGCCTAGGGGCCGAGCAGTACTTC. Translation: CASSLGAEQYF.

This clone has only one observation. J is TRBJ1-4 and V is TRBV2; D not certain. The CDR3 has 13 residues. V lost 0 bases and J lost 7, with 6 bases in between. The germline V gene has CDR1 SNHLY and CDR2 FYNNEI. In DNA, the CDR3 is TGTGCCAGCAGTGAAGCGGACGGTGAAAAACTGTTTTTT. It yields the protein CASSEADGEKLFF. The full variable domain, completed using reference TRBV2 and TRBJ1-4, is EPEVTQTPSHQVTQMGQEVILRCVPISNHLYFYWYRQILGQKVEFLVSFYNNEISEKSEIFDDQFSVERPDGSNFTLKIRSTKLEDSAMYFCASSEADGEKLFFGSGTQLSVL.

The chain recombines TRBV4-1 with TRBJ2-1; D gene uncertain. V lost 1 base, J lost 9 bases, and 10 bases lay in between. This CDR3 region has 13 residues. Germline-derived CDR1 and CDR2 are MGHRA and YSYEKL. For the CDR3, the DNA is TGCGCCAGCAGCCAAGTTTTATGGGGTGAGCAGTTCTTC. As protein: CASSQVLWGEQFF.

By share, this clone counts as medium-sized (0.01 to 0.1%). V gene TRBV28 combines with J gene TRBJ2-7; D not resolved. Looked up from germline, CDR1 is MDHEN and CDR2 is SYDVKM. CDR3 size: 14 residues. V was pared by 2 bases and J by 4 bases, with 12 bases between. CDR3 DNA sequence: TGTGCCAGCAGTTTACTCCGGACGGATTACGAGCAGTACTTC. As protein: CASSLLRTDYEQYF.

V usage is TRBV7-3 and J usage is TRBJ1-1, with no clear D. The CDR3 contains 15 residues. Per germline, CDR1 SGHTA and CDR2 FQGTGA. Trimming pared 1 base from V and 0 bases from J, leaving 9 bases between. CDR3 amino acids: CASSLSGGMNTEAFF. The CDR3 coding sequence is TGTGCCAGCAGCTTAAGTGGCGGAATGAACACTGAAGCTTTCTTT.

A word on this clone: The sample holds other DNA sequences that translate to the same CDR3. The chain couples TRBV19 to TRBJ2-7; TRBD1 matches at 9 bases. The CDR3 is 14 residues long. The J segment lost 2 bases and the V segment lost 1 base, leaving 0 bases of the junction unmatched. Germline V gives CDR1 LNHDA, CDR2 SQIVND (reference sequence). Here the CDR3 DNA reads TGTGCCAGTAGTATAGGGACAGGGGCCTACGAGCAGTACTTC. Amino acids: CASSIGTGAYEQYF.

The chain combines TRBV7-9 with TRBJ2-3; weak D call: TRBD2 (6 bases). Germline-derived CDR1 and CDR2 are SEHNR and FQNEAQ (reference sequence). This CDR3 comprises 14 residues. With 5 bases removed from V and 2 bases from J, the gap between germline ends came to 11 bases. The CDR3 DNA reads TGTGCCAGCAGCCCCTGGGAGGACACAGATACGCAGTATTTT. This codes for CASSPWEDTDTQYF.

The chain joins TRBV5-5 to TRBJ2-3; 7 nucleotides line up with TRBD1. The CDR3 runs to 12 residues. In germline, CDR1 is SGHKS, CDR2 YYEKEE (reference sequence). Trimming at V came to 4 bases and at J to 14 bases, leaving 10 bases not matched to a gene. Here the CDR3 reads CASSGLWDSWYF. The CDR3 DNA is TGTGCCAGCAGCGGATTATGGGACAGTTGGTATTTT. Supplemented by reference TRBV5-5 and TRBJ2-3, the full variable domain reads DAGVTQSPTHLIKTRGQQVTLRCSPISGHKSVSWYQQVLGQGPQFIFQYYEKEERGRGNFPDRFSARQFPNYSSELNVNALLLGDSALYLCASSGLWDSWYFGPGTRLTVL.

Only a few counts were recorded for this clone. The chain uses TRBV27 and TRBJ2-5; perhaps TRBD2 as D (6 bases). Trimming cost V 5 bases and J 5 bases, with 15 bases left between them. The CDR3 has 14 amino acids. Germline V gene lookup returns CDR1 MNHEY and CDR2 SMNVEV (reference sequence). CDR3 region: CASSPRTTQETQYF. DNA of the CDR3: TGTGCCAGCAGTCCCCGGACTACCCAGGAGACCCAGTACTTC.

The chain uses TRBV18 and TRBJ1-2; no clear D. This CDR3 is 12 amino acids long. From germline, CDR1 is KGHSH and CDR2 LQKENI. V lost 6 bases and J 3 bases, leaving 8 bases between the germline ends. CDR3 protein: CASSGLDYGYTF. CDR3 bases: TGTGCCAGCTCCGGCCTAGACTATGGCTACACCTTC.

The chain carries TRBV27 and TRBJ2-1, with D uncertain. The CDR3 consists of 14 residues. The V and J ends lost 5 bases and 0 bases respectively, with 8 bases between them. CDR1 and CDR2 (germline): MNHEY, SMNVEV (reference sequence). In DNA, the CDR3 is TGTGCCAGCAGTCCCCGGGTCTCCTACAATGAGCAGTTCTTC. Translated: CASSPRVSYNEQFF.

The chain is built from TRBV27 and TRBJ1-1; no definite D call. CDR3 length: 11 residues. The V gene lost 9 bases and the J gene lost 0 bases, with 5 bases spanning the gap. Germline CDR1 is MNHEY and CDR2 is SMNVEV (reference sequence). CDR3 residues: CARALNTEAFF. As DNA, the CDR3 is TGTGCCAGGGCGTTGAACACTGAAGCTTTCTTT.

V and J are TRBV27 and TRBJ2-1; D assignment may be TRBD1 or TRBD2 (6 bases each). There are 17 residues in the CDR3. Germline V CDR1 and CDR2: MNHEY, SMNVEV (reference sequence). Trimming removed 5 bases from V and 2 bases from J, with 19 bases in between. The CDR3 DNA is TGTGCCAGCAGTCCCTCGGGGGCGGGACCCCCCTACAATGAGCAGTTCTTC. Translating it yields CASSPSGAGPPYNEQFF.

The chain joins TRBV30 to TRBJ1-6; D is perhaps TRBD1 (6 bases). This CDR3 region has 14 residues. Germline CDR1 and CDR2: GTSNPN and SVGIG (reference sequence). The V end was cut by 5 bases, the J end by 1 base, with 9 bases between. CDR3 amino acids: CAWAGDSYNSPLHF. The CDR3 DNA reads TGTGCCTGGGCAGGGGATTCCTATAATTCACCCCTCCACTTT.

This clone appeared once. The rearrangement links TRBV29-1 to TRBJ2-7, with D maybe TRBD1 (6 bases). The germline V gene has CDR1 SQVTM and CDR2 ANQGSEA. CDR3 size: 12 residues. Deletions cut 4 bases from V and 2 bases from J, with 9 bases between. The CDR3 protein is CSVAWTAYEQYF. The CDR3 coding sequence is TGCAGCGTTGCCTGGACAGCCTACGAGCAGTACTTC.

The CDR3 bases are TGTGCCAGCAGCTTAACGTCCCCGAGGGCGGGGGTACAAAGCACAGATACGCAGTATTTT. Its translation is CASSLTSPRAGVQSTDTQYF. This sequence joins TRBV7-3 and TRBJ2-3, with 7 bases that match TRBD2. The CDR3 runs 20 residues. Germline CDR1 and CDR2: SGHTA and FQGTGA. Losses at the gene ends were 0 bases for V and 0 bases for J; bases not matched to a gene: 15.

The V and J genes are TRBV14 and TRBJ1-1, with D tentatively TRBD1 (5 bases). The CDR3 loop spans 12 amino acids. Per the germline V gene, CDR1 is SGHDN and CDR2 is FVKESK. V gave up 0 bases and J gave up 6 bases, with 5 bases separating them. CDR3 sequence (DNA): TGTGCCAGCAGCCAAGAAGGGGCTGAAGCTTTCTTT. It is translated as CASSQEGAEAFF.

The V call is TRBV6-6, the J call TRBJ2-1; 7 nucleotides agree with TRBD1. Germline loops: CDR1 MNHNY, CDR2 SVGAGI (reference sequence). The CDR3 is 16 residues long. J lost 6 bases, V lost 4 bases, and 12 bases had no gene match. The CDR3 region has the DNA TGTGCCAGCAGTTCACCCTGGACAGGAGAAAGCAATGAGCAGTTCTTC. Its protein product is CASSSPWTGESNEQFF.

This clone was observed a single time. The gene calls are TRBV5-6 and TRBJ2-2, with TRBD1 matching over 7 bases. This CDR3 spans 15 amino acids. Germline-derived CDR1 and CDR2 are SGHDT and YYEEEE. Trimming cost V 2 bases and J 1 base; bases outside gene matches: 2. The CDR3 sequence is CASSFYRGNTGELFF. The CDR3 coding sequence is TGTGCCAGCAGCTTCTACAGGGGGAACACCGGGGAGCTGTTTTTT.

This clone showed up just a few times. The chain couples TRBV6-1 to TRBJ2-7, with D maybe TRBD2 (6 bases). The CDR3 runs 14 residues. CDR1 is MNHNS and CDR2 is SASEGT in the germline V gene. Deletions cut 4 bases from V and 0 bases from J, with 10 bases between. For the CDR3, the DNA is TGTGCCAGCAGTGGCCGCGGGGCCTCCTACGAGCAGTACTTC. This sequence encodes CASSGRGASYEQYF.

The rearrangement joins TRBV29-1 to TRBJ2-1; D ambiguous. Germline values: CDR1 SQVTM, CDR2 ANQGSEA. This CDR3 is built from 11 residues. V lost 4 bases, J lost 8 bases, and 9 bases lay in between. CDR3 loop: CSVGRSDEQFF. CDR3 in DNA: TGCAGCGTTGGGCGGAGCGATGAGCAGTTCTTC.

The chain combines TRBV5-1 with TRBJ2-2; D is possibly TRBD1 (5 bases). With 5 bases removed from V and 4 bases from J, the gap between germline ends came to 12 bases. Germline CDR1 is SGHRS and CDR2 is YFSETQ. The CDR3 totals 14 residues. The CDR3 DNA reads TGCGCCAGCAGTGAAACAGGTAGCACCGGGGAGCTGTTTTTT. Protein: CASSETGSTGELFF.

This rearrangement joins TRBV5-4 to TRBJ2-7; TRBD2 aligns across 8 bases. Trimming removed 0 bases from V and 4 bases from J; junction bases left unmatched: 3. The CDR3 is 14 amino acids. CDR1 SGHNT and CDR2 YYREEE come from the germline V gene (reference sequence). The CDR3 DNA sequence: TGTGCCAGCAGCTTGGGGACTAGCCAATACGAGCAGTACTTC. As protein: CASSLGTSQYEQYF.

The CDR3 loop is CASSAGGRGYTF. The CDR3, as DNA: TGTGCCAGCAGCGCAGGGGGCAGGGGCTACACCTTC. J is TRBJ1-2 and V is TRBV9, with TRBD1 matching 8 bases. Germline trimming cut 3 bases from V and 8 bases from J; bases unmatched to any gene: 3. Per the germline V gene, CDR1 is SGDLS and CDR2 is YYNGEE. This CDR3 has 12 residues.

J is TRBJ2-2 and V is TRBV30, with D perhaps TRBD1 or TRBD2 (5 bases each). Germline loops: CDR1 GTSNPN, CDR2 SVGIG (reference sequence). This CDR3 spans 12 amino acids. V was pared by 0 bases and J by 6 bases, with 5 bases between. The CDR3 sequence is CAWSVGPGELFF. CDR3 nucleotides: TGTGCCTGGAGTGTGGGACCCGGGGAGCTGTTTTTT.

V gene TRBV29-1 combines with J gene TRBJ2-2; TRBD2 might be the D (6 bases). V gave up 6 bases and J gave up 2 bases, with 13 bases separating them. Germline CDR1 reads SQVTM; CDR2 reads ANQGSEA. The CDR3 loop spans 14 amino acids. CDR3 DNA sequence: TGCAGCGTGGGGGGACGGCGAAACACCGGGGAGCTGTTTTTT. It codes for CSVGGRRNTGELFF.

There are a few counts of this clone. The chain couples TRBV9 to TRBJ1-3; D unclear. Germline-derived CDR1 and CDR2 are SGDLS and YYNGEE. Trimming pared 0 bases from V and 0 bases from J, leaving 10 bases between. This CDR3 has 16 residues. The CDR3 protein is CASSVAARSSGNTIYF. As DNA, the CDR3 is TGTGCCAGCAGCGTAGCGGCCAGGAGCTCTGGAAACACCATATATTTT.

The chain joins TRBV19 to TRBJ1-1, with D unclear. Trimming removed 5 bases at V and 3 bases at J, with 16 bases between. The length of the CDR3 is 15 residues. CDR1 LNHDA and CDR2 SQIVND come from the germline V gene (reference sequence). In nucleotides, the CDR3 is TGTGCCAGTAGTTGGAGCGGACCCACGGACACTGAAGCTTTCTTT. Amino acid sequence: CASSWSGPTDTEAFF.

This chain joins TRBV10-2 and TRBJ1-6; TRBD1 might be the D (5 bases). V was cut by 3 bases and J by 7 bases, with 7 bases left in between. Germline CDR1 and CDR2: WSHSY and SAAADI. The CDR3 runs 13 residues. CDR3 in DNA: TGCGCCAGCAGTGATCAGGGCAATTCACCCCTCCACTTT. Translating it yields CASSDQGNSPLHF.

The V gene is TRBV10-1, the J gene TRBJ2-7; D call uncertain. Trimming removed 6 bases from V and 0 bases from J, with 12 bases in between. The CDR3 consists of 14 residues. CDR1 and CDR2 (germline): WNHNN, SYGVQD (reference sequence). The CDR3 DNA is TGCGCCAGCAGCGAGGATGGCACCTCCTACGAGCAGTACTTC. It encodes CASSEDGTSYEQYF.